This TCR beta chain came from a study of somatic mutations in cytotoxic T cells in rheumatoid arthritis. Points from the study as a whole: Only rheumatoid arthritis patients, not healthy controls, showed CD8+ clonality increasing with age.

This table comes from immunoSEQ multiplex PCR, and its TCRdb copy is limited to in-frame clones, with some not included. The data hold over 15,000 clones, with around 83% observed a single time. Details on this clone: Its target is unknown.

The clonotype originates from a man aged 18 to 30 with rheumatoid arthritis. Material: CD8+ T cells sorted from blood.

The CDR3 sequence: CASSTTGGLSSYNEQFF. The CDR3, as DNA: TGTGCCAGTAGTACCACAGGCGGCCTCAGCTCCTACAATGAGCAGTTCTTC. The chain is built from TRBV19 and TRBJ2-1; D possibly corresponds to TRBD1 (5 bases). The CDR3 consists of 17 residues. CDR1 and CDR2 (germline): LNHDA, SQIVND (reference sequence). Between the trimmed V and J ends, which lost 4 bases and 0 bases, there was a span of 16 bases.